Detailed here is one T cell receptor (beta chain). These data originate in a study of technical replicates of blood from a few donors. The repertoire was sequenced with immunoSEQ multiplex PCR; TCRdb's copy has only in-frame clones and lacks some. Among over 55,000 clones listed, about 95% were seen once. The CDR3 sequence is 13 residues long. Germline assignment: CDR1 SGHVS and CDR2 FNYEAQ. The V and J ends lost 3 bases and 5 bases respectively, with 10 bases between them. Sequences were obtained from PBMCs. This clonotype originated in a human donor in good health. Some clones in this sample may be carry-over from other donors' samples. V gene TRBV7-6 combines with J gene TRBJ1-1; D not resolved. CDR3: CASSLDLRTEAFF. DNA for the CDR3: TGTGCCAGCAGCTTGGACTTGAGAACTGAAGCTTTCTTT.